The 31 T cell receptor beta chains reported below all come from one sample, sequenced in a study of cytomegalovirus exposure and HLA in healthy donors. The PCR used 60 Vbeta and 13 Jbeta primers. Measured with immunoSEQ multiplex PCR; TCRdb has only the in-frame clones, and not every one. The repertoire holds 100,000 to 150,000 clones, with about 81% as singletons. Sequenced sample: PBMCs. These receptors all stem from a woman in her 30s in good health and CMV-seronegative.

A single count supports this clone. J is TRBJ2-1 and V is TRBV7-9; D might be TRBD2 (6 bases). This CDR3 comprises 13 residues. Germline lookup yields CDR1 SEHNR and CDR2 FQNEAQ (reference sequence). Trimming removed 3 bases from V and 6 bases from J, with 9 bases in between. Written as DNA, the CDR3 is TGTGCCAGCAGCTTCACAGCGGGCAATGAGCAGTTCTTC. Translation: CASSFTAGNEQFF.

The genes are TRBV9 and TRBJ2-3, with a weak D call TRBD1 (7 bases). The CDR3 contains 17 residues. The V and J ends lost 3 bases and 5 bases respectively, with 22 bases between them. Germline loops: CDR1 SGDLS, CDR2 YYNGEE. In DNA, the CDR3 is TGTGCCAGCAGCGCGGTCATGAGACAGGGAGGAGGAGATACGCAGTATTTT. Translated: CASSAVMRQGGGDTQYF.

CDR3 protein: CASSRDTGTGELFF. The CDR3 DNA reads as TGTGCCAGCAGCCGGGACACGGGCACCGGGGAGCTGTTTTTT. The chain carries TRBV2 and TRBJ2-2; D is possibly TRBD1 (6 bases). The germline V and J ends were trimmed by 6 bases and 4 bases, with 12 bases remaining between them. Germline loops: CDR1 SNHLY, CDR2 FYNNEI. The CDR3 runs to 14 residues. The entire variable domain, with the rest obtained from reference TRBV2 and TRBJ2-2, is as follows: EPEVTQTPSHQVTQMGQEVILRCVPISNHLYFYWYRQILGQKVEFLVSFYNNEISEKSEIFDDQFSVERPDGSNFTLKIRSTKLEDSAMYFCASSRDTGTGELFFGEGSRLTVL.

The table lists this clone with a count of one. The CDR3 DNA is TGTGCCAGTAGTAAGCAGGGGGCGCGGACTGGCTACACCTTC. This sequence encodes CASSKQGARTGYTF. The chain combines TRBV19 with TRBJ1-2; 8 bases agree with TRBD1. Germline V lookup: CDR1 LNHDA, CDR2 SQIVND (reference sequence). The CDR3 contains 14 residues. V lost 4 bases and J lost 7; bases outside the gene matches: 8.

The chain's CDR3 is CASSLSAVRSNQPQHF. The CDR3 nucleotides are TGTGCCAGCAGCTTAAGTGCGGTACGAAGTAATCAGCCCCAGCATTTT. This chain uses TRBV7-6 with TRBJ1-5, with D unclear. The CDR3 runs to 16 residues. Germline CDR1 SGHVS, CDR2 FNYEAQ. V was shortened by 2 bases and J by 4 bases, with 15 bases between the two germline ends.

The J gene is TRBJ2-7, the V gene TRBV19, with D unclear. Germline CDR1 and CDR2: LNHDA and SQIVND (reference sequence). V shed 3 bases and J shed 6 bases, with 9 bases lying between them. CDR3 length: 12 amino acids. The CDR3 protein is CASSIRSGEQYF. The DNA of the CDR3 is TGTGCCAGTAGTATTCGGTCCGGCGAGCAGTACTTC.

CDR3: CASSPARQGRNTIYF. DNA of the CDR3: TGTGCCAGCAGTCCCGCCCGACAGGGAAGAAACACCATATATTTT. J is TRBJ1-3 and V is TRBV4-2, with TRBD1 matching 7 bases. After removal of 6 bases from V and 5 bases from J, the junction contained 10 bases not matched to a gene. CDR1 LGHNA and CDR2 YNFKEQ come from the germline V gene. The CDR3 sequence is 15 residues long.

CDR3 nucleotide sequence: TGTGCCAGCAGCCCTTACAGGGGGCGCGCCAATGAGCAGTTCTTC. The encoded protein is CASSPYRGRANEQFF. The chain has TRBV11-2 and TRBJ2-1; 9 bases agree with TRBD1. J was trimmed by 6 bases and V by 5 bases; bases with no gene match: 8. Germline V gives CDR1 SGHAT, CDR2 FQNNGV. The CDR3 has 15 residues.

The sample holds a few counts of this clone. V is TRBV15 and J is TRBJ2-1, with TRBD2 matching over 10 bases. CDR3 length: 16 residues. Trimming cost V 4 bases and J 0 bases; bases outside gene matches: 3. Germline-derived CDR1 and CDR2 are LNHNV and YYDKDF (reference sequence). CDR3 DNA: TGTGCCACCAGCACGTTAGCGGGAGGCTCCTACAATGAGCAGTTCTTC. It is translated as CATSTLAGGSYNEQFF.

The V call is TRBV14, the J call TRBJ2-1, with 7 bases fitting TRBD2. With V trimmed by 4 bases and J by 0 bases, 3 bases remained unmatched. The CDR3 is 15 amino acids. CDR1 SGHDN and CDR2 FVKESK come from the germline V gene. In nucleotides, the CDR3 is TGTGCCAGCAGCCTCGGACTAGTCTCCTACAATGAGCAGTTCTTC. It specifies CASSLGLVSYNEQFF.

The V gene is TRBV5-4, the J gene TRBJ2-3, with TRBD2 matching over 10 bases. J gave up 2 bases and V 4 bases, and 10 bases lay outside the gene matches. CDR1 and CDR2 from the germline V gene are SGHNT and YYREEE (reference sequence). CDR3 length: 17 amino acids. The CDR3 sequence is CASSIERGGRNTDTQYF. Here the CDR3 DNA reads TGTGCCAGCAGCATCGAGCGGGGGGGTCGGAACACAGATACGCAGTATTTT.

The chain recombines TRBV6-1 with TRBJ2-7; D may be TRBD2 (5 bases). This CDR3 has 13 residues. CDR1 is MNHNS, CDR2 SASEGT, per germline. V lost 2 bases and J 4 bases, leaving 9 bases between the germline ends. The chain's CDR3 is CASSELVAYEQYF. The DNA for the CDR3 is TGTGCCAGCAGTGAACTCGTAGCGTACGAGCAGTACTTC.

The CDR3 DNA sequence: TGTGCCAGCAGGCCCAGTCTAGCGGAGTACAATGAGCAGTTCTTC. Residues: CASRPSLAEYNEQFF. V usage is TRBV6-5 and J usage is TRBJ2-1; 7 bases are shared with TRBD2. V trimming: 6 bases; J trimming: 4 bases; junction bases outside the gene matches: 9. Looked up from germline, CDR1 is MNHEY and CDR2 is SVGAGI. The CDR3 consists of 15 residues.

This chain uses TRBV7-2 with TRBJ2-7, with a weak D call TRBD2 (7 bases). The CDR3 spans 16 residues. Trimming removed 3 bases at V and 7 bases at J, with 22 bases between. CDR1 and CDR2 (germline): SGHTA, FQGNSA. The CDR3 spells CASSFQPSGGGREQYF. The CDR3 nucleotides read TGTGCCAGCAGCTTCCAACCTAGCGGAGGGGGGCGGGAGCAGTACTTC.

The table lists this clone with a few counts. The CDR3 spells CAGIAGGRKTQYF. CDR3 DNA: TGTGCCGGCATAGCGGGGGGGCGAAAGACCCAGTACTTC. V is TRBV30 and J is TRBJ2-5; 11 bases align to TRBD2. J was trimmed by 6 bases and V by 8 bases; bases with no gene match: 8. The CDR3 totals 13 residues. Germline V gene lookup returns CDR1 GTSNPN and CDR2 SVGIG (reference sequence). The full variable domain, rest sourced from reference TRBV30 and TRBJ2-5, is SQTIHQWPATLVQPVGSPLSLECTVEGTSNPNLYWYRQAAGRGLQLLFYSVGIGQISSEVPQNLSASRPQDRQFILSSKKLLLSDSGFYLCAGIAGGRKTQYFGPGTRLLVL.

The chain carries TRBV6-5 and TRBJ2-5, with a weak D call TRBD2 (8 bases). This CDR3 is 15 amino acids long. V was clipped by 4 bases and J by 2 bases, with 14 bases between them. Looked up from germline, CDR1 is MNHEY and CDR2 is SVGAGI. The DNA for the CDR3 is TGTGCCAGCAGTTCGGGGGGGACAGCACAAGAGACCCAGTACTTC. Protein: CASSSGGTAQETQYF.

This chain joins TRBV7-9 and TRBJ2-5; perhaps TRBD2 as D (6 bases). Trimming stripped 6 bases from V and 1 base from J, with 9 bases between. Germline lookup yields CDR1 SEHNR and CDR2 FQNEAQ (reference sequence). This CDR3 region has 13 residues. CDR3 sequence: CASRGGAQETQYF. The CDR3 DNA sequence: TGTGCCAGCAGGGGGGGAGCCCAAGAGACCCAGTACTTC. Using reference TRBV7-9 and TRBJ2-5 for the parts outside the CDR3, the full variable domain is DTGVSQNPRHKITKRGQNVTFRCDPISEHNRLYWYRQTLGQGPEFLTYFQNEAQLEKSRLLSDRFSAERPKGSFSTLEIQRTEQGDSAMYLCASRGGAQETQYFGPGTRLLVL.

The chain has TRBV9 and TRBJ2-5; D possibly corresponds to TRBD2 (7 bases). This CDR3 comprises 14 residues. Trimming took 3 bases from V and 5 from J, leaving 14 bases between them. CDR1 is SGDLS and CDR2 is YYNGEE in the germline V gene. The CDR3 sequence: CASSEGGGRETQYF. CDR3 DNA sequence: TGTGCCAGCAGCGAAGGGGGGGGGCGCGAGACCCAGTACTTC.

The chain links TRBV5-6 to TRBJ1-6; 7 bases are shared with TRBD1. This CDR3 has 17 residues. Trimming at V came to 2 bases and at J to 0 bases, leaving 5 bases not matched to a gene. Germline CDR1 is SGHDT and CDR2 is YYEEEE. The CDR3: CASSFGTAYSYNSPLHF. The CDR3 DNA reads as TGTGCCAGCAGCTTCGGGACAGCCTACTCCTATAATTCACCCCTCCACTTT. The complete variable domain, with remaining parts taken from reference TRBV5-6 and TRBJ1-6, reads DAGVTQSPTHLIKTRGQQVTLRCSPKSGHDTVSWYQQALGQGPQFIFQYYEEEERQRGNFPDRFSGHQFPNYSSELNVNALLLGDSALYLCASSFGTAYSYNSPLHFGNGTRLTVT.

The J gene is TRBJ1-1, the V gene TRBV19; TRBD1 agrees at 7 bases. Germline-derived CDR1 and CDR2 are LNHDA and SQIVND (reference sequence). The CDR3 is 13 residues long. V was pared by 2 bases and J by 8 bases, with 5 bases of the junction left unmatched. The CDR3 bases are TGTGCCAGTAGTATAAGGGGGCCTAACGAAGCTTTCTTT. The encoded protein is CASSIRGPNEAFF.

In DNA form, the CDR3 reads TGTGCCAGCAGTATACTAGCGGGGGGACCCTACGAGCAGTACTTC. Translated, it gives CASSILAGGPYEQYF. This chain connects TRBV6-5 to TRBJ2-7; 12 bases line up with TRBD2. The V gene end was trimmed by 5 bases and the J gene end by 2 bases; junction bases not matched to a gene: 4. The CDR3 sequence is 15 residues long. Germline V gene sequence: CDR1 MNHEY, CDR2 SVGAGI.

This clone was picked up one time. The chain's CDR3 is CASSWTGLNTEAFF. The CDR3 nucleotides read TGCGCCAGCAGCTGGACAGGCCTGAACACTGAAGCTTTCTTT. The chain recombines TRBV5-1 with TRBJ1-1; 7 nucleotides agree with TRBD1. Germline CDR1 is SGHRS and CDR2 is YFSETQ. The V gene end was trimmed by 3 bases and the J gene end by 0 bases; junction bases not matched to a gene: 2. This CDR3 is 14 amino acids long. Complete variable domain (other parts from reference TRBV5-1 and TRBJ1-1): KAGVTQTPRYLIKTRGQQVTLSCSPISGHRSVSWYQQTPGQGLQFLFEYFSETQRNKGNFPGRFSGRQFSNSRSEMNVSTLELGDSALYLCASSWTGLNTEAFFGQGTRLTVV.

The V and J genes are TRBV7-2 and TRBJ2-7; weak D call: TRBD2 (5 bases). The V end lost 5 bases, the J end lost 4 bases, and 21 bases lay between the germline ends. The V gene's germline CDR1 is SGHTA and CDR2 FQGNSA. The CDR3 totals 16 residues. The CDR3 loop reads CASSPEASLAGYEQYF. The CDR3 nucleotides read TGTGCCAGCAGCCCCGAAGCCTCTCTAGCTGGATACGAGCAGTACTTC.

The chain recombines TRBV11-3 with TRBJ1-1; D gene ambiguous. The germline CDR1 and CDR2 sequences are SGHNT and YENEEA. Trimming pared 6 bases from V and 0 bases from J, leaving 5 bases between. The CDR3 is 12 residues long. The chain's CDR3 is CASSIMNTEAFF. CDR3 coding DNA: TGTGCCAGCAGTATAATGAACACTGAAGCTTTCTTT.

V is TRBV9 and J is TRBJ1-3; D is undetermined. Germline CDR1 is SGDLS and CDR2 is YYNGEE. The CDR3 sequence is 16 residues long. The V gene lost 3 bases and the J gene lost 4 bases, with 17 bases spanning the gap. The CDR3 loop is CASSAPGGATGNTIYF. In DNA, the CDR3 is TGTGCCAGCAGCGCCCCCGGAGGAGCCACCGGAAACACCATATATTTT.

This rearrangement joins TRBV7-9 to TRBJ2-1; 9 nucleotides line up with TRBD1. In germline, CDR1 is SEHNR, CDR2 FQNEAQ (reference sequence). The CDR3 is made up of 15 amino acids. J gave up 1 base and V 6 bases, and 4 bases lay outside the gene matches. The CDR3 region is CASSPQGASYNEQFF. The CDR3 DNA is TGTGCCAGCAGTCCACAGGGGGCTTCCTACAATGAGCAGTTCTTC.

The J gene is TRBJ2-7, the V gene TRBV11-2, with D tentatively TRBD1 (5 bases). CDR1 and CDR2 from the germline V gene are SGHAT and FQNNGV. CDR3 length equals 14 residues. The V gene lost 5 bases and the J gene lost 6 bases, with 17 bases spanning the gap. The CDR3 nucleotides are TGTGCCAGCAGCCTTACAGGATCCCAAGGCGAGCAGTACTTC. Encoded protein: CASSLTGSQGEQYF. Based on the CDR3 plus reference TRBV11-2 and TRBJ2-7, the full variable domain is EAGVAQSPRYKIIEKRQSVAFWCNPISGHATLYWYQQILGQGPKLLIQFQNNGVVDDSQLPKDRFSAERLKGVDSTLKIQPAKLEDSAVYLCASSLTGSQGEQYFGPGTRLTVT.

As for this clone: This CDR3 is also generated by other DNA sequences in the sample. The chain joins TRBV6-1 to TRBJ2-3; 14 bases align to TRBD2. The ends lost 4 bases at V and 4 bases at J; junction bases unmatched: 1. Germline assignment: CDR1 MNHNS and CDR2 SASEGT. The CDR3 contains 15 residues. CDR3 region: CASSGLAGGPDTQYF. The DNA of the CDR3 is TGTGCCAGCAGTGGACTAGCGGGAGGGCCAGATACGCAGTATTTT.

V and J are TRBV4-2 and TRBJ2-3, with unresolved D. From germline, CDR1 is LGHNA and CDR2 YNFKEQ. The CDR3 loop spans 13 amino acids. V gave up 0 bases and J gave up 4 bases, with 5 bases separating them. The CDR3 sequence: CASSQDLADTQYF. The CDR3 DNA is TGTGCCAGCAGCCAAGATCTCGCAGATACGCAGTATTTT.

The genes are TRBV7-3 and TRBJ1-6, with D uncertain. The V end was cut by 2 bases, the J end by 8 bases, with 10 bases between. The CDR3 has 14 amino acids. Germline-derived CDR1 and CDR2 are SGHTA and FQGTGA. The CDR3 reads CASSLGQSYSPLHF. As DNA, the CDR3 is TGTGCCAGCAGCTTAGGCCAGTCCTATTCACCCCTCCACTTT.

This clone has just a few counts. V is TRBV2 and J is TRBJ2-7; the D gene is possibly TRBD1 (5 bases). The CDR3 has 11 amino acids. V gave up 6 bases and J gave up 7 bases, with 10 bases separating them. Germline loops: CDR1 SNHLY, CDR2 FYNNEI. The CDR3 region is CASRAWTEQYF. CDR3 bases: TGTGCCAGCAGAGCATGGACAGAGCAGTACTTC.